The 20 T cell receptor beta chains below all came from one sample that was sequenced in a study of control samples from healthy donors and cancer patients. Using immunoSEQ multiplex PCR, the repertoire was profiled, and TCRdb retains in-frame clones only, with some absent. The data show about 80,000 clones, roughly 90% seen once. The sample consisted of blood. These receptor sequences come from a man between 45 and 60 years old in good health.

This chain uses TRBV19 with TRBJ2-1; possibly TRBD2 for D (6 bases). Trimming cost V 5 bases and J 6 bases, with 20 bases left between them. The CDR3 runs 16 residues. CDR1 LNHDA and CDR2 SQIVND come from the germline V gene (reference sequence). CDR3 sequence (DNA): TGTGCCAGTAGTGCGACCGGGACCCGGAGGGCCAATGAGCAGTTCTTC. Its translation is CASSATGTRRANEQFF.

This clone was seen a few times. The rearrangement links TRBV23-1 to TRBJ1-5; 8 nucleotides agree with TRBD1. TRBV23-1 is flagged as an ORF with uncertain function. This CDR3 is built from 20 residues. V was pared by 0 bases and J by 3 bases, with 16 bases of the junction left unmatched. The CDR3: CASSQSGALRTGQDNQPQHF. DNA for the CDR3: TGCGCCAGCAGTCAATCAGGTGCTTTGAGGACAGGGCAGGACAATCAGCCCCAGCATTTT.

This sequence joins TRBV19 and TRBJ2-5, with 7 positions matching TRBD2. Germline CDR1 reads LNHDA; CDR2 reads SQIVND (reference sequence). The V and J ends lost 1 base and 2 bases, in that order; junction bases with no gene match: 10. This CDR3 spans 17 amino acids. CDR3 loop: CASSIGFGGGGQETQYF. In DNA form, the CDR3 reads TGTGCCAGTAGTATAGGGTTTGGTGGGGGGGGTCAAGAGACCCAGTACTTC.

The chain carries TRBV5-1 and TRBJ1-2, with 9 bases fitting TRBD1. This CDR3 comprises 16 residues. V shed 4 bases and J 2 bases; nucleotides not matched to a gene: 9. CDR1 is SGHRS, CDR2 YFSETQ, per germline. The CDR3 protein is CASSPDGTGFNYGYTF. DNA for the CDR3: TGCGCCAGCAGCCCGGACGGGACAGGGTTCAACTATGGCTACACCTTC.

This chain connects TRBV18 to TRBJ2-7; 7 nucleotides match TRBD1. Germline V gene data show CDR1 as KGHSH and CDR2 as LQKENI. This CDR3 is built from 13 residues. V gave up 4 bases and J gave up 5 bases; unmatched junction bases: 5. The CDR3 nucleotides are TGTGCCAGCTCACTGAAACAGGGGCACGAGCAGTACTTC. Its translation: CASSLKQGHEQYF.

The CDR3, as DNA: TGTGCCAGCAGCTTATTCGGCTTAGATCTTGAGCAGTTCTTC. This codes for CASSLFGLDLEQFF. V usage is TRBV5-8 and J usage is TRBJ2-1; D not certain. Germline V gene lookup returns CDR1 SGHTS and CDR2 YDEGEE. Trimming pared 2 bases from V and 9 bases from J, leaving 15 bases between. This CDR3 is built from 14 residues.

The chain employs TRBV6-5 and TRBJ1-6; 9 bases align to TRBD1. Germline V lookup: CDR1 MNHEY, CDR2 SVGAGI. This CDR3 is 14 amino acids long. V shed 4 bases and J 8 bases; nucleotides not matched to a gene: 3. Written as DNA, the CDR3 is TGTGCCAGCAGTTGGACAGGGGAGGATTCACCCCTCCACTTT. Protein: CASSWTGEDSPLHF.

This clone came up once. The rearrangement uses TRBV2 and TRBJ1-1; D may be TRBD1 (5 bases). Trimming removed 1 base at V and 9 bases at J, with 15 bases between. Germline CDR1 is SNHLY and CDR2 is FYNNEI. The CDR3 totals 14 residues. In DNA, the CDR3 is TGTGCCAGCAGTGAAGGGTCAGGGAAGGTCCAAGCTTTCTTT. Residues: CASSEGSGKVQAFF.

This chain connects TRBV24-1 to TRBJ2-1; 9 bases match TRBD2. The CDR3 runs to 16 residues. Trimming took 4 bases from V and 5 from J; bases not matched to a gene: 8. Germline CDR1 is KGHDR and CDR2 is SFDVKD. The CDR3 sequence is CATSDGGLAGNNEQFF. The CDR3 bases are TGTGCCACCAGTGACGGGGGGCTAGCGGGGAACAATGAGCAGTTCTTC.

This sequence joins TRBV11-2 and TRBJ1-2; TRBD1 is a possible D gene (6 bases). CDR1 SGHAT and CDR2 FQNNGV come from the germline V gene. The germline V and J ends were trimmed by 0 bases and 6 bases, with 17 bases remaining between them. The CDR3 totals 16 residues. CDR3 sequence reads: CASSLESTGIYDGYTF. CDR3 in DNA: TGTGCCAGCAGCTTAGAGTCCACAGGGATCTATGATGGCTACACCTTC.

The chain combines TRBV5-1 with TRBJ1-1; D is unresolved. CDR3 size: 16 residues. Germline V lookup: CDR1 SGHRS, CDR2 YFSETQ. V dropped 0 bases and J dropped 5 bases, with 17 bases sitting between them. This chain's CDR3 is CASSLVLGRSGTEAFF. The CDR3 DNA follows: TGCGCCAGCAGCTTGGTTCTGGGTCGGTCGGGGACTGAAGCTTTCTTT.

The chain combines TRBV7-2 with TRBJ2-3; possibly TRBD2 for D (6 bases). Per the germline V gene, CDR1 is SGHTA and CDR2 is FQGNSA. The length of the CDR3 is 14 residues. Trimming left V 5 bases short and J 8 bases short, with 17 bases between. CDR3 sequence reads: CASSPQEVTSTQYF. The CDR3, as DNA: TGTGCCAGCAGCCCCCAGGAGGTGACTAGTACGCAGTATTTT.

This sequence joins TRBV28 and TRBJ1-2; a weak D match, TRBD1 (5 bases). The CDR3 has 14 residues. Trimming took 1 base from V and 5 from J, leaving 11 bases between them. Germline CDR1 reads MDHEN; CDR2 reads SYDVKM. CDR3 nucleotides: TGTGCCAGCAGTTTATCCATAAGGGGATATGGCTACACCTTC. Protein sequence: CASSLSIRGYGYTF.

The CDR3 DNA sequence: TGTGCCAGCAGTTTGCAGGGGGCGTTTTCACCCCTCCACTTT. Protein: CASSLQGAFSPLHF. The chain is built from TRBV27 and TRBJ1-6; 8 nucleotides align to TRBD1. Germline CDR1 reads MNHEY; CDR2 reads SMNVEV (reference sequence). With V trimmed by 3 bases and J by 9 bases, 4 bases remained unmatched. The CDR3 sequence is 14 residues long.

The rearrangement joins TRBV11-3 to TRBJ2-4; maybe TRBD2 (7 bases). The CDR3 has 13 residues. Trimming left V 1 base short and J 13 bases short, with 14 bases between. CDR1 is SGHNT, CDR2 YENEEA, per germline. Here the CDR3 reads CASSLVRGGRQYF. Here the CDR3 DNA reads TGTGCCAGCAGCTTAGTCAGGGGAGGGAGGCAGTACTTC.

The chain recombines TRBV11-2 with TRBJ2-1; 12 nucleotides agree with TRBD1. V was clipped by 3 bases and J by 6 bases; unmatched bases: 3. The germline gives CDR1 SGHAT, CDR2 FQNNGV. The length of the CDR3 is 15 residues. CDR3 bases: TGTGCCAGCAGCTTGGGGACAGGGGGCCGCAATGAGCAGTTCTTC. Encoded protein: CASSLGTGGRNEQFF.

V gene TRBV3-1 (or the pseudogene TRBV3-2) combines with J gene TRBJ1-1; possibly TRBD1 for D (5 bases). Germline V gene lookup returns CDR1 LGHDT and CDR2 YNNKEL (reference sequence). The CDR3 consists of 13 residues. Between the trimmed V and J ends, which lost 3 bases and 12 bases, there was a span of 17 bases. CDR3 in amino acids: CASSQDAGRRTFF. The CDR3 region has the DNA TGTGCCAGCAGCCAGGACGCAGGGAGGAGAACTTTCTTT.

The chain is built from TRBV6-5 and TRBJ1-2; 7 nucleotides agree with TRBD1. Germline assignment: CDR1 MNHEY and CDR2 SVGAGI. Trimming at V came to 6 bases and at J to 4 bases, leaving 5 bases not matched to a gene. The CDR3 covers 13 residues. CDR3 amino acids: CASRQGIGYGYTF. The CDR3 region has the DNA TGTGCCAGCAGACAGGGGATAGGCTATGGCTACACCTTC.

This chain joins TRBV5-6 and TRBJ1-1; maybe TRBD1 (5 bases). This CDR3 region has 11 residues. Germline assignment: CDR1 SGHDT and CDR2 YYEEEE. Trimming cost V 6 bases and J 5 bases, with 8 bases left between them. The CDR3 sequence is CASMWGTEAFF. CDR3 nucleotides: TGTGCCAGCATGTGGGGGACTGAAGCTTTCTTT.

This chain uses TRBV5-4 with TRBJ1-1, with D perhaps TRBD1 (6 bases). Trimming took 2 bases from V and 8 from J, leaving 16 bases between them. The CDR3 has 14 amino acids. Germline CDR1 and CDR2: SGHNT and YYREEE (reference sequence). CDR3 protein: CASSFGQRVREAFF. The CDR3, as DNA: TGTGCCAGCAGCTTTGGACAGAGAGTTCGCGAAGCTTTCTTT.